These 21 T cell receptor beta chains were sequenced from one sample in a study of T cells in Graves' hyperthyroidism and ophthalmopathy. Amplification of TCR beta CDR3 regions used RNA as the template. The TCR CDR3 first-round RT-PCR relied on the HTBI primer set. TCRdb analysed the multiplex PCR reads with MiXCR anew, one entry per CDR3 protein. The sample includes some 690,000 distinct CDR3 sequences, approximately 15% of them seen just once. What was sequenced was blood. These receptors came from a man aged 50-60 years with Graves' hyperthyroidism.

This clonotype was found a few times. The chain has TRBV6-1 and TRBJ1-1; the D gene is possibly TRBD1 (6 bases). The CDR3 is made up of 15 amino acids. Germline V gives CDR1 MNHNS, CDR2 SASEGT. V was cut by 5 bases and J by 3 bases, with 16 bases left in between. The chain's CDR3 is CASSLGRGGYTEAFF. The CDR3 DNA follows: TGTGCCAGCAGTTTAGGGAGGGGGGGGTACACTGAAGCTTTCTTT.

This clonotype occurred many times. This chain uses TRBV28 with TRBJ2-1; 8 nucleotides match TRBD1. Trimming cost V 2 bases and J 3 bases; bases outside gene matches: 9. In germline, CDR1 is MDHEN, CDR2 SYDVKM. The CDR3 consists of 17 residues. The CDR3 sequence: CASSLLQQTGDYNEQFF. The CDR3 DNA reads TGTGCCAGCAGTTTACTCCAACAGACAGGGGACTACAATGAGCAGTTCTTC.

This clonotype appeared a few times. The chain employs TRBV6-1 and TRBJ2-1; no clear D gene. This CDR3 comprises 13 residues. CDR1 MNHNS and CDR2 SASEGT come from the germline V gene. Trimming took 6 bases from V and 4 from J, leaving 10 bases between them. CDR3 loop: CASRVGMYNEQFF. As DNA, the CDR3 is TGTGCCAGCAGAGTCGGTATGTACAATGAGCAGTTCTTC.

This clonotype has at least ten counts. V gene TRBV12-3 or TRBV12-4 combines with J gene TRBJ2-1, with 7 bases aligning to TRBD2. The CDR3 contains 14 residues. V dropped 4 bases and J dropped 7; count of bases not matched to a gene: 7. CDR3 nucleotide sequence: TGTGCCAGCAGTTGGGAGGGACCTCTAAATGAGCAGTTCTTC. It yields the protein CASSWEGPLNEQFF.

The chain uses TRBV14 and TRBJ2-3, with a possible D match to TRBD1 (6 bases). This CDR3 spans 15 amino acids. V was trimmed by 4 bases and J by 0 bases, leaving 11 bases between them. The germline V gene encodes CDR1 SGHDN and CDR2 FVKESK. CDR3 residues: CASSLGQSSTDTQYF. CDR3 nucleotide sequence: TGTGCCAGCAGCCTAGGACAGTCTAGCACAGATACGCAGTATTTT.

On this clonotype: At one end, the junction sequence differs from germline, possibly due to a read error. The chain uses TRBV27 and TRBJ2-1; 13 bases line up with TRBD2. The CDR3 runs 16 residues. Germline-derived CDR1 and CDR2 are MNHEY and SMNVEV (reference sequence). The CDR3 DNA sequence: TGTGCCAGCAGTTCCCTGGGACTAGCGGGGTACAATGAGCAGTCCTTC. Encoded protein: CASSSLGLAGYNEQSF.

The table lists this clonotype with a few counts. This sequence joins TRBV7-3 and TRBJ2-2, with 9 bases aligning to TRBD2. Looked up from germline, CDR1 is SGHTA and CDR2 is FQGTGA. Trimming at V came to 3 bases and at J to 0 bases, leaving 2 bases not matched to a gene. This CDR3 contains 16 residues. The CDR3 bases are TGTGCCAGCAGCTTGTCTAGCGGGACGAACACCGGGGAGCTGTTTTTT. Its translation: CASSLSSGTNTGELFF. The variable domain in full, with the rest retrieved from reference TRBV7-3 and TRBJ2-2, is GAGVSQTPSNKVTEKGKYVELRCDPISGHTALYWYRQSLGQGPEFLIYFQGTGAADDSGLPNDRFFAVRPEGSVSTLKIQRTERGDSAVYLCASSLSSGTNTGELFFGEGSRLTVL.

The chain links TRBV4-2 to TRBJ2-7, with 11 bases identical to TRBD1. The CDR3 totals 16 residues. Germline V gene data show CDR1 as LGHNA and CDR2 as YNFKEQ. V shed 1 base and J 3 bases; nucleotides not matched to a gene: 5. CDR3 DNA: TGTGCCAGCAGCCAAGGGGGACAGGGGGTCATCTACGAGCAGTACTTC. Translating it yields CASSQGGQGVIYEQYF.

The chain joins TRBV12-3 or TRBV12-4 to TRBJ2-5; D unclear. V lost 2 bases to trimming and J lost 5 bases, with 24 bases between them. The CDR3 extends over 18 amino acids. Here the CDR3 reads CASSLTLYLTGPEETQYF. For the CDR3, the DNA is TGTGCCAGCAGTTTAACCCTTTACCTGACGGGCCCAGAGGAGACCCAGTACTTC.

The table lists this clonotype with a few counts. The chain recombines TRBV6-1 with TRBJ2-7; tentatively, D is TRBD1 (6 bases). The germline V gene encodes CDR1 MNHNS and CDR2 SASEGT. CDR3 length equals 14 residues. With 5 bases removed from V and 2 bases from J, the gap between germline ends came to 13 bases. The CDR3 sequence: CASSTGLLTYEQYF. The CDR3 nucleotides are TGTGCCAGCAGTACAGGGTTACTGACCTACGAGCAGTACTTC.

In regard to this clonotype: It is likely a read error, because the conserved phenylalanine at the end of the CDR3 is missing. The gene calls are TRBV29-1 and TRBJ2-2; D is perhaps TRBD2 (7 bases). The germline gives CDR1 SQVTM, CDR2 ANQGSEA. The CDR3 contains 16 residues. The CDR3 DNA reads TGCAGTGCGGAGGGGGGGACACCGACGAACACCGGGGAGCTGTTTCTT. Protein product: CSAEGGTPTNTGELFL.

V usage is TRBV19 and J usage is TRBJ2-1; D is possibly TRBD1 or TRBD2 (5 bases each). CDR1 and CDR2 (germline): LNHDA, SQIVND (reference sequence). V was trimmed by 6 bases and J by 8 bases, leaving 14 bases between them. The CDR3 is 13 residues long. CDR3 loop: CASRKVGVDEQFF. The CDR3 nucleotides are TGTGCCAGTAGAAAAGTGGGGGTGGATGAGCAGTTCTTC. The full variable domain, in which reference TRBV19 and TRBJ2-1 provide the parts outside the CDR3, is DGGITQSPKYLFRKEGQNVTLSCEQNLNHDAMYWYRQDPGQGLRLIYYSQIVNDFQKGDIAEGYSVSREKKESFPLTVTSAQKNPTAFYLCASRKVGVDEQFFGPGTRLTVL.

This chain uses TRBV6-2 or TRBV6-3 with TRBJ2-7; D gene ambiguous. CDR1 is MNHEY, CDR2 SVGEGT, per germline. Between the trimmed V and J ends, which lost 4 bases and 6 bases, there was a span of 16 bases. This CDR3 has 14 amino acids. The CDR3 reads CASSSPPSRGEQYF. The DNA of the CDR3 is TGTGCCAGCAGTTCACCCCCTTCTCGTGGCGAGCAGTACTTC.

This clonotype was detected ten times or more. The chain recombines TRBV9 with TRBJ2-2; D call uncertain. The V end was cut by 2 bases, the J end by 2 bases, with 25 bases between. The CDR3 length is 20 residues. CDR1 is SGDLS, CDR2 YYNGEE, per germline. CDR3: CASSVSPALAGRPNTGELFF. CDR3 nucleotides: TGTGCCAGCAGCGTCAGCCCCGCGCTGGCAGGCAGGCCTAACACCGGGGAGCTGTTTTTT.

In this sample, this clonotype turned up a few times. CDR3 amino acids: CSVDWEGQETQYF. In DNA form, the CDR3 reads TGCAGCGTTGACTGGGAGGGCCAAGAGACCCAGTACTTC. This chain uses TRBV29-1 with TRBJ2-5; the match to TRBD2 covers 7 bases. CDR3 size: 13 residues. V lost 3 bases, J lost 1 base, and 2 bases stayed unmatched. Germline V gene data show CDR1 as SQVTM and CDR2 as ANQGSEA. Supplemented by reference TRBV29-1 and TRBJ2-5, the full variable domain reads SAVISQKPSRDICQRGTSLTIQCQVDSQVTMMFWYRQQPGQSLTLIATANQGSEATYESGFVIDKFPISRPNLTFSTLTVSNMSPEDSSIYLCSVDWEGQETQYFGPGTRLLVL.

The rearrangement uses TRBV19 and TRBJ2-6, with D unresolved. There are 19 residues in the CDR3. The V end was cut by 3 bases, the J end by 2 bases, with 20 bases between. Germline CDR1 is LNHDA and CDR2 is SQIVND (reference sequence). The CDR3 reads CASSMGLIRSGPGANVLTF. Written as DNA, the CDR3 is TGTGCCAGTAGTATGGGTCTTATAAGGAGTGGCCCTGGGGCCAACGTCCTGACTTTC.

This clonotype was seen at least ten times. This rearrangement joins TRBV28 to TRBJ2-3; 13 bases align to TRBD2. Trimming at V came to 6 bases and at J to 4 bases, leaving 4 bases not matched to a gene. The CDR3 has 15 amino acids. Germline-derived CDR1 and CDR2 are MDHEN and SYDVKM. The CDR3 DNA reads as TGTGCCAGCAGGCCTGGACTAGCGGGAGCAGATACGCAGTATTTT. Protein: CASRPGLAGADTQYF. Using reference TRBV28 and TRBJ2-3 for the parts outside the CDR3, the full variable domain is DVKVTQSSRYLVKRTGEKVFLECVQDMDHENMFWYRQDPGLGLRLIYFSYDVKMKEKGDIPEGYSVSREKKERFSLILESASTNQTSMYLCASRPGLAGADTQYFGPGTRLTVL.

The chain recombines TRBV9 with TRBJ2-7; 11 bases map to TRBD2. V shed 2 bases, J shed 7 bases, and the junction held 11 bases outside the gene matches. There are 16 residues in the CDR3. Germline CDR1 and CDR2: SGDLS and YYNGEE. The CDR3 region is CASSVSGTSGFGEQYF. The CDR3, as DNA: TGTGCCAGCAGCGTGTCCGGGACTAGCGGTTTCGGGGAGCAGTACTTC.

This clonotype was detected once. The J gene is TRBJ2-3, the V gene TRBV11-1; 9 nucleotides line up with TRBD2. CDR1 is SGHAT, CDR2 FQDESV, per germline (reference sequence). The CDR3 covers 15 residues. V shed 4 bases, J shed 5 bases, and the junction held 7 bases outside the gene matches. The CDR3 DNA reads as TGTGCCAGCAGCTATTCTAGCGGGACTGGAGATACGCAGTATTTT. It specifies CASSYSSGTGDTQYF.

At least ten counts were recorded for this clonotype. The chain has TRBV15 and TRBJ1-3; D is undetermined. CDR1 is LNHNV and CDR2 is YYDKDF in the germline V gene (reference sequence). The CDR3 sequence is 17 residues long. V lost 1 base to trimming and J lost 4 bases, with 17 bases between them. The CDR3: CATSRGNSRIGGNTIYF. CDR3 in DNA: TGTGCCACCAGCAGAGGTAATAGTAGGATCGGAGGAAACACCATATATTTT.

This clonotype was observed a handful of times. V is TRBV5-1 and J is TRBJ2-2, with TRBD2 matching over 9 bases. Germline CDR1 SGHRS, CDR2 YFSETQ. With 4 bases clipped from V and 4 bases from J, the junction kept 5 bases outside the gene matches. CDR3 length equals 15 residues. This CDR3 reads CASSAGLAPTGELFF. CDR3 nucleotide sequence: TGCGCCAGCAGCGCGGGACTAGCTCCCACCGGGGAGCTGTTTTTT.